The 18 T cell receptor beta chains below come from one sample, sequenced in a study of quantifying T cell responses using KT2 cells (dated by TCRdb to 2016 to 2017). Study-wide context: RNA was DNase-treated and reverse transcribed with TCR alpha and beta constant-region primers, mostly using SuperScript III.

Libraries were made using UMI-ligation and nested PCR. Sequencing was carried out with an Illumina MiSeq. A single-stranded oligonucleotide carrying the Illumina SP2 sequence and a UMI was ligated to the cDNA 3' end using T4 RNA ligase 1. PCR1 consisted of about 4 cycles (98 degrees C 15 s, 69 degrees C 30 s, 72 degrees C 40 s), and for the beta primer an equimolar mix of RC1.1 and RC1.2 was used to cover TRBC1 and TRBC2. TCRdb's own reprocessing of the public reads used fastp at Q25 and MiXCR and kept productive beta chains. Every CDR3 protein is listed once, alongside the most common genes and DNA of its rows. Across this sample there are about 33,000 distinct CDR3 sequences, with 9% to 12% seen only once. The ten largest clones represent 8% to 10% of the sample. What was sequenced was PBMCs spiked with cells of the T cell clone KT2. The receptors shown here come from a human donor.

CDR3 in amino acids: CASSFSVFLDTQYF. In DNA, the CDR3 is TGTGCCAGCAGTTTCAGCGTATTTCTGGATACGCAGTATTTT. This chain connects TRBV28 to TRBJ2-3; D is unclear. With 3 bases removed from V and 6 bases from J, the gap between germline ends came to 13 bases. This CDR3 comprises 14 residues. Germline loops: CDR1 MDHEN, CDR2 SYDVKM.

This clonotype has just a few counts. The rearrangement uses TRBV6-5 and TRBJ2-1; TRBD1 aligns across 8 bases. After removal of 4 bases from V and 6 bases from J, the junction contained 14 bases not matched to a gene. This CDR3 spans 17 amino acids. Germline loops: CDR1 MNHEY, CDR2 SVGAGI. CDR3 nucleotides: TGTGCCAGCAGTTCGCTCAGGGGGCGGGGCGATGCCAATGAGCAGTTCTTC. Translating gives CASSSLRGRGDANEQFF.

CDR3 sequence reads: CASSSGLPYGTDTQYF. The CDR3 bases are TGTGCCAGCAGTTCGGGACTACCCTACGGCACAGATACGCAGTATTTT. The genes are TRBV2 and TRBJ2-3, with 7 bases lining up with TRBD2. The CDR3 is made up of 16 amino acids. CDR1 and CDR2 from the germline V gene are SNHLY and FYNNEI. V dropped 5 bases and J dropped 1; count of bases not matched to a gene: 9.

This clonotype showed up many times. The chain employs TRBV18 and TRBJ2-2; D not certain. Germline CDR1 reads KGHSH; CDR2 reads LQKENI. Between the trimmed V and J ends, which lost 9 bases and 1 base, there was a span of 6 bases. There are 12 residues in the CDR3. This chain's CDR3 is CASRRNTGELFF. The CDR3 DNA follows: TGTGCCAGTCGGAGGAACACCGGGGAGCTGTTTTTT.

The CDR3 loop reads CASSRLGAGVNSYEQYF. The DNA for the CDR3 is TGTGCCAGCAGCCGTCTAGGAGCGGGGGTCAACTCCTACGAGCAGTACTTC. V and J are TRBV12-3 or TRBV12-4 and TRBJ2-7; 8 bases match TRBD2. Germline trimming cut 6 bases from V and 0 bases from J; bases unmatched to any gene: 13. The CDR3 has 17 amino acids.

The genes are TRBV5-1 and TRBJ2-6; 10 nucleotides align to TRBD1. V dropped 3 bases and J dropped 2; count of bases not matched to a gene: 8. This CDR3 contains 18 residues. Germline CDR1 is SGHRS and CDR2 is YFSETQ. The DNA of the CDR3 is TGCGCCAGCAGCTCGAGTACCGGGACAGGGGCTGGGGCCAACGTCCTGACTTTC. Translation gives CASSSSTGTGAGANVLTF.

In DNA, the CDR3 is TGTGCCAGTAGTATGGTCAGCGCAGATACGCAGTATTTT. As protein: CASSMVSADTQYF. This chain connects TRBV19 to TRBJ2-3; D is unclear. The V end was cut by 3 bases, the J end by 4 bases, with 8 bases between. The length of the CDR3 is 13 residues. Germline CDR1 and CDR2: LNHDA and SQIVND (reference sequence). Full variable domain (outside the CDR3, taken from reference TRBV19 and TRBJ2-3): DGGITQSPKYLFRKEGQNVTLSCEQNLNHDAMYWYRQDPGQGLRLIYYSQIVNDFQKGDIAEGYSVSREKKESFPLTVTSAQKNPTAFYLCASSMVSADTQYFGPGTRLTVL.

This sequence joins TRBV6-1 and TRBJ1-1, with a tentative D call TRBD1 (5 bases). Deletions cut 1 base from V and 6 bases from J, with 15 bases between. CDR1 and CDR2 from the germline V gene are MNHNS and SASEGT. The CDR3 length is 15 residues. The CDR3 loop reads CASSEETESFAEAFF. In DNA, the CDR3 is TGTGCCAGCAGTGAAGAGACAGAAAGTTTTGCTGAAGCTTTCTTT.

The gene calls are TRBV7-9 and TRBJ1-2, with a possible D match to TRBD1 (6 bases). CDR3 size: 13 residues. V shed 6 bases and J shed 8 bases, with 16 bases lying between them. Per germline, CDR1 SEHNR and CDR2 FQNEAQ (reference sequence). The CDR3 DNA reads as TGTGCCAGCAGTCTTCGGGGGGCGCAGGGCTACACCTTC. Translation gives CASSLRGAQGYTF.

V gene TRBV12-3 or TRBV12-4 combines with J gene TRBJ1-2; 9 bases map to TRBD1. The CDR3 loop spans 15 amino acids. Trimming removed 5 bases from V and 4 bases from J; junction bases left unmatched: 8. The CDR3 reads CASSVLGQGSYGYTF. The DNA of the CDR3 is TGTGCCAGCAGTGTCTTGGGACAGGGAAGCTATGGCTACACCTTC.

This clonotype showed up just a few times. The chain employs TRBV14 and TRBJ1-2; D not certain. Germline CDR1 and CDR2: SGHDN and FVKESK. This CDR3 is 14 amino acids long. The V gene lost 3 bases and the J gene lost 2 bases, with 10 bases spanning the gap. Here the CDR3 DNA reads TGTGCCAGCAGCCAGGGTGGACGGAACTATGGCTACACCTTC. It codes for CASSQGGRNYGYTF.

This clonotype was detected many times. CDR3 protein: CASNLQGGTGELFF. CDR3 bases: TGTGCCAGCAATCTCCAGGGTGGGACCGGGGAGCTGTTTTTT. The chain has TRBV2 and TRBJ2-2, with a possible D match to TRBD1 (5 bases). This CDR3 region has 14 residues. V dropped 7 bases and J dropped 5 bases, with 14 bases sitting between them. The germline V gene has CDR1 SNHLY and CDR2 FYNNEI.

With respect to this clonotype: This could be a read error, since a much larger clone is one nucleotide away. The CDR3 DNA reads TGTGCCAGCAGCTTAGTAGTCCTCGCTACCAACGAGCAGTACTTC. This translates into CASSLVVLATNEQYF. This chain joins TRBV5-5 and TRBJ2-7; no firm D call. V gave up 2 bases and J gave up 5 bases, with 17 bases separating them. The germline V gene encodes CDR1 SGHKS and CDR2 YYEKEE (reference sequence). The CDR3 runs to 15 residues.

V is TRBV20-1 and J is TRBJ1-4; D is ambiguous. Germline V CDR1 and CDR2: DFQATT, SNEGSKA (reference sequence). The CDR3 has 13 residues. Trimming cost V 3 bases and J 5 bases, with 10 bases left between them. Here the CDR3 reads CSASKGVNEKLFF. CDR3 coding DNA: TGCAGTGCTAGTAAGGGAGTGAATGAAAAACTGTTTTTT.

The sample holds many counts of this clonotype. The chain has TRBV12-3 or TRBV12-4 and TRBJ2-1; D is ambiguous. The CDR3 length is 13 residues. The V end lost 4 bases, the J end lost 6 bases, and 10 bases lay between the germline ends. The chain's CDR3 is CASSWFLANEQFF. CDR3 coding DNA: TGTGCCAGCAGTTGGTTCTTAGCCAATGAGCAGTTCTTC.

The chain is built from TRBV4-1 and TRBJ2-3; maybe TRBD1 (6 bases). V lost 1 base, J lost 5 bases, and 16 bases lay in between. Germline V gives CDR1 MGHRA, CDR2 YSYEKL. The CDR3 consists of 16 residues. CDR3 sequence reads: CASSQGRQGRGDTQYF. In DNA, the CDR3 is TGCGCCAGCAGCCAAGGCAGGCAGGGCAGGGGAGATACGCAGTATTTT.

The V and J genes are TRBV24-1 and TRBJ2-1; unclear D gene. This CDR3 comprises 17 residues. Germline CDR1 KGHDR, CDR2 SFDVKD. Trimming removed 3 bases from V and 0 bases from J, with 14 bases in between. CDR3 bases: TGTGCCACCAGTGATCCCCGAGAAACAAGCTCCTACAATGAGCAGTTCTTC. The encoded protein is CATSDPRETSSYNEQFF.

Ten or more counts support this clonotype. V is TRBV18 and J is TRBJ2-1; TRBD2 agrees at 11 bases. The CDR3 runs to 14 residues. Germline CDR1 and CDR2: KGHSH and LQKENI. V shed 3 bases, J shed 6 bases, and the junction held 1 base outside the gene matches. This CDR3 is CASSPLAGGNEQFF. CDR3 sequence (DNA): TGTGCCAGCTCACCGCTAGCGGGAGGCAATGAGCAGTTCTTC. Full variable domain (rest looked up from reference TRBV18 and TRBJ2-1): NAGVMQNPRHLVRRRGQEARLRCSPMKGHSHVYWYRQLPEEGLKFMVYLQKENIIDESGMPKERFSAEFPKEGPSILRIQQVVRGDSAAYFCASSPLAGGNEQFFGPGTRLTVL.